The clone carrying this TCR beta chain was counted a single time. Sorted subsets were amplified in replicate PCRs using 200 ng DNA, about 30,000 T cell genomes. Assay used: immunoSEQ multiplex PCR; TCRdb lists only in-frame clones, some missing. The sample has 600,000 to 700,000 clones; about 80% are singletons. This entry is derived from a study of shared clonotypes between healthy human individuals. Trimming removed 2 bases at V and 2 bases at J, with 9 bases between. The CDR3 has 15 residues. Germline lookup yields CDR1 KGHSH and CDR2 LQKENI. Donors were Caucasian adults residing in Nashville, Tennessee, USA.

The chain uses TRBV18 and TRBJ1-4; no clear D. This sequence was found in a woman in her 30s in good health. The sequenced sample consisted of memory CD4+ T cells sorted from blood. The subset here: CD45RA-negative fraction. CDR3 in DNA: TGTGCCAGCTCACCAGGGTGGCAGACTAATGAAAAACTGTTTTTT. Translating gives CASSPGWQTNEKLFF. The complete variable domain, with remaining parts taken from reference TRBV18 and TRBJ1-4, reads NAGVMQNPRHLVRRRGQEARLRCSPMKGHSHVYWYRQLPEEGLKFMVYLQKENIIDESGMPKERFSAEFPKEGPSILRIQQVVRGDSAAYFCASSPGWQTNEKLFFGSGTQLSVL.